This T cell receptor beta chain was sequenced for a study of blood T cells in healthy people across ages. Study conclusions and caveats: Estimates drawn from one million T cells were deemed to understate diversity.

Next came a second PCR, run for about 7 to 12 cycles, which used a sample-barcoded 5' primer along with a J-beta primer mix. TCRdb reprocessed the 5' RACE reads with MiXCR, giving one entry per CDR3 protein. The sample contains about 1.4 million distinct CDR3 sequences, around 59% of which appear only once. The ends were cut back, 4 bases at V and 6 bases at J, with 12 bases in the middle. The CDR3 covers 13 residues. CDR1 and CDR2 from the germline V gene are LGHDT and YNNKEL (reference sequence). Of note for this clonotype: Its antigen is undetermined.

This TCR came from a man in his late teens or twenties in good health. This chain links TRBV3-1 with TRBJ1-1, with D unclear. Sequenced material: blood. The CDR3: CASSRLGVPEAFF. The CDR3 DNA follows: TGTGCCAGCAGCCGCCTGGGAGTACCTGAAGCTTTCTTT.